This TCR beta chain was found in a study of T cell changes during pregnancy in multiple sclerosis. Repertoires were generated with immunoSEQ multiplex PCR, while TCRdb's copy carries only in-frame clones and drops some. The sample holds approximately 39,000 clones, 85% to 95% seen once. Germline CDR1 is ENHRY and CDR2 is SYGVKD. The CDR3 has 17 residues. V lost 0 bases, J lost 1 base, and 12 bases lay in between. This clone showed up just a few times. The J gene is TRBJ2-2, the V gene TRBV10-3; possible D gene TRBD2, 7 bases. The sequence was obtained from a female donor with multiple sclerosis, enrolled in a pregnancy study. Sequenced: PBMCs (not recorded whether the cells were cultured). CDR3 nucleotide sequence: TGTGCCATCAGTGAGTCGACGGGGGGACAGAACACCGGGGAGCTGTTTTTT. Translation: CAISESTGGQNTGELFF.